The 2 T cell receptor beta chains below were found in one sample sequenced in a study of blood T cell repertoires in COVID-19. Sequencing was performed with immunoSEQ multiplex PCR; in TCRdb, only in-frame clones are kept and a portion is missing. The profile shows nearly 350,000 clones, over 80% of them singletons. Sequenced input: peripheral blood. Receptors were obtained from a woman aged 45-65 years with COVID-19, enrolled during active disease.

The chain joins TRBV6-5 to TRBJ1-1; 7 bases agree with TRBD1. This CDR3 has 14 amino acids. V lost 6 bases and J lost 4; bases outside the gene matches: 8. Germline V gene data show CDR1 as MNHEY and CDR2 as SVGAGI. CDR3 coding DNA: TGTGCCAGCAGCCGGGACAGTTTGGGCACTGAAGCTTTCTTT. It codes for CASSRDSLGTEAFF.

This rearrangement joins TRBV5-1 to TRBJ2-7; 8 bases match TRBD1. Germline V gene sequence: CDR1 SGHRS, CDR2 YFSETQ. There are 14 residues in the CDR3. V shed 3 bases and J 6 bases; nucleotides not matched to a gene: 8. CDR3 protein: CASSSNRGYGEQYF. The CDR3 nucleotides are TGCGCCAGCAGCTCGAACAGGGGGTACGGCGAGCAGTACTTC.